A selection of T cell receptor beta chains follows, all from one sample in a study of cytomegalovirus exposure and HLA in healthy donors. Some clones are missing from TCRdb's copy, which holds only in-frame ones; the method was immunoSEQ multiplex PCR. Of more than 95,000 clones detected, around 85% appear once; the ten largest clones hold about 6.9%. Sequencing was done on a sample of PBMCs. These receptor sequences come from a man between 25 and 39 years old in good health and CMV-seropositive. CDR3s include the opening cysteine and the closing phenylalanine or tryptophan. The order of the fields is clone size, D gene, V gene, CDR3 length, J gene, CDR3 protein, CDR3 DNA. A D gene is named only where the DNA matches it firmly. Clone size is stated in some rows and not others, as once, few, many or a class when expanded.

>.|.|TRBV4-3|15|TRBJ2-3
CASGVSGASRDTQYF
TGCGCCAGCGGCGTTAGTGGGGCTAGTCGGGATACGCAGTATTTT
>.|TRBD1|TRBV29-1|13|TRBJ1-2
CSVGGTGNYGYTF
TGCAGCGTTGGTGGGACAGGGAACTATGGCTACACCTTC
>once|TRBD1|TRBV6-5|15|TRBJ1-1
CASSYSGTANTEAFF
TGTGCCAGCAGTTATTCTGGGACAGCGAACACTGAAGCTTTCTTT
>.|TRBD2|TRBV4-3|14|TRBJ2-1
CASSQDSGGPYFVF
TGCGCCAGCAGCCAAGATTCGGGGGGACCCTATTTTGTCTTC
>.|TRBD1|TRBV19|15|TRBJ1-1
CASSSPTGRNTEAFF
TGTGCCAGTAGTTCCCCGACAGGGAGGAACACTGAAGCTTTCTTT
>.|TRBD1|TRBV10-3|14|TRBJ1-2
CAISAQQGSYGYTF
TGTGCCATCAGTGCCCAACAGGGGAGCTATGGCTACACCTTC
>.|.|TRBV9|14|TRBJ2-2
CASSVTSSSGELFF
TGTGCCAGCAGCGTAACCAGTTCCTCCGGGGAGCTGTTTTTT
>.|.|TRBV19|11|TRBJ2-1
CASSAGGEQFF
TGTGCCAGTAGTGCCGGGGGTGAGCAGTTCTTC
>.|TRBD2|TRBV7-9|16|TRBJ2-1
CASSMGGTLGKNEQFF
TGTGCCAGCAGCATGGGGGGGACGCTAGGAAAGAATGAGCAGTTCTTC
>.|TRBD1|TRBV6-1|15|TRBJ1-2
CASSEPSQGAGGYTF
TGTGCCAGCAGTGAACCCTCCCAGGGGGCGGGTGGCTACACCTTC
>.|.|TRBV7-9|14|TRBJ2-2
CASSAEQGTGELFF
TGTGCCAGCAGCGCGGAGCAGGGCACCGGGGAGCTGTTTTTT
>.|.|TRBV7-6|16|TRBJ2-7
CASSFGQGNSVGEQYF
TGTGCCAGCAGCTTCGGCCAGGGGAACTCCGTGGGCGAGCAGTACTTC
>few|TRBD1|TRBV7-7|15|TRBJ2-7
CASSQGTGGSYEQYF
TGTGCTAGCAGCCAGGGGACAGGGGGGTCTTACGAGCAGTACTTC
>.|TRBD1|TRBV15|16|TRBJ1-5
CATSRVAGQGAPAQHF
TGTGCCACCAGCAGAGTTGCGGGACAGGGGGCCCCAGCCCAGCATTTT
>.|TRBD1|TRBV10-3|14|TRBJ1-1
CAISSRQGGSEAFF
TGTGCCATCAGCTCCCGACAGGGGGGCTCTGAAGCTTTCTTT
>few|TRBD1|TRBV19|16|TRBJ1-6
CASSVPGQGNNSPLHF
TGTGCCAGTAGCGTACCGGGACAGGGGAATAATTCACCCCTCCACTTT
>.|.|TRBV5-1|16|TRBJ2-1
CASSDHRASSYNEQFF
TGCGCCAGCAGCGACCACAGGGCGTCCTCCTACAATGAGCAGTTCTTC
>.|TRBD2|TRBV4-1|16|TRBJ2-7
CASSQDPTGGYYEQYF
TGCGCCAGCAGCCAAGATCCCACGGGGGGGTACTACGAGCAGTACTTC
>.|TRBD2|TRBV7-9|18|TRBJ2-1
CASSFPEGAGGPHNEQFF
TGTGCCAGCAGTTTCCCCGAGGGAGCGGGGGGCCCACACAATGAGCAGTTCTTC
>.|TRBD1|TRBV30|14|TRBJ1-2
CAHSQGGSLRGYTF
TGTGCCCATTCCCAGGGGGGTTCTTTACGTGGCTACACCTTC
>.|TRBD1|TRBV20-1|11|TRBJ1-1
CSAGTGVEAFF
TGCAGTGCCGGGACAGGGGTGGAAGCTTTCTTT
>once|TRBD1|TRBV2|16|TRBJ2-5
CASRATGTGVRETQYF
TGTGCCAGCAGGGCGACCGGGACAGGGGTCCGGGAGACCCAGTACTTC
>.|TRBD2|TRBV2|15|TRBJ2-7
CASSEGLAGIDEQYF
TGTGCCAGCAGTGAAGGACTAGCGGGGATCGACGAGCAGTACTTC
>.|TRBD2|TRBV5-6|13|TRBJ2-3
CASSLPAGGLEYF
TGTGCCAGCAGCTTGCCAGCGGGGGGCCTCGAGTATTTT
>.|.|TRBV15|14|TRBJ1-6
CATSRDPFNSPLHF
TGTGCCACCAGCAGAGATCCTTTTAATTCACCCCTCCACTTT
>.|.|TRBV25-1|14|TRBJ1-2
CASSDPGQLYGYTF
TGTGCCAGCAGTGATCCTGGACAGCTCTATGGCTACACCTTC
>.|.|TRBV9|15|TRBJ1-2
CASSVGQQPNYGYTF
TGTGCCAGCAGCGTAGGACAGCAGCCTAACTATGGCTACACCTTC
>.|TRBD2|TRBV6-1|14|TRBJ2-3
CASRERGGGDTQYF
TGTGCCAGCAGGGAGCGGGGGGGAGGAGATACGCAGTATTTT
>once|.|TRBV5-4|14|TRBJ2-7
CASSLIRGAEEQYF
TGTGCCAGCAGCCTTATCCGGGGGGCGGAGGAGCAGTACTTC
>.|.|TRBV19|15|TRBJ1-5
CASSNREYSNQPQHF
TGTGCCAGTAGTAACAGGGAATATAGCAATCAGCCCCAGCATTTT
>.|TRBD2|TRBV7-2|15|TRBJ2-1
CASSPFAGGYNEQFF
TGTGCCAGCAGCCCCTTTGCGGGGGGATACAATGAGCAGTTCTTC
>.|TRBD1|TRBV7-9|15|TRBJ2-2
CASSRGQGNTGELFF
TGTGCCAGCAGCCGAGGACAGGGGAACACCGGGGAGCTGTTTTTT
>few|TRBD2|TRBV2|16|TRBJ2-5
CASSERALAGKETQYF
TGTGCCAGCAGTGAACGGGCGCTAGCGGGGAAAGAGACCCAGTACTTC
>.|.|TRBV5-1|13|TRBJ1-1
CASSFQTGTEAFF
TGCGCCAGCAGCTTTCAAACCGGGACAGAAGCTTTCTTT
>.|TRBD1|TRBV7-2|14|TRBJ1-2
CASTDRTGNGGYTF
TGTGCCAGCACTGACAGGACAGGGAACGGGGGCTACACCTTC
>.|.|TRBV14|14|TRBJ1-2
CASSQVGYNYGYTF
TGTGCCAGCAGCCAAGTGGGCTATAACTATGGCTACACCTTC
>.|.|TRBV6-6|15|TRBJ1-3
CASSSPTGSGNTIYF
TGTGCCAGCAGTTCCCCCACAGGGTCCGGAAACACCATATATTTT
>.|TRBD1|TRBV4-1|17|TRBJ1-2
CASTSKGDRATNYGYTF
TGCGCCAGCACCTCAAAGGGGGACAGGGCCACGAACTATGGCTACACCTTC
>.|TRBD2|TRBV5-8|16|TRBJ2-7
CASSSGWTSGGGEQYF
TGTGCCAGCAGCTCAGGTTGGACTAGCGGGGGGGGCGAGCAGTACTTC